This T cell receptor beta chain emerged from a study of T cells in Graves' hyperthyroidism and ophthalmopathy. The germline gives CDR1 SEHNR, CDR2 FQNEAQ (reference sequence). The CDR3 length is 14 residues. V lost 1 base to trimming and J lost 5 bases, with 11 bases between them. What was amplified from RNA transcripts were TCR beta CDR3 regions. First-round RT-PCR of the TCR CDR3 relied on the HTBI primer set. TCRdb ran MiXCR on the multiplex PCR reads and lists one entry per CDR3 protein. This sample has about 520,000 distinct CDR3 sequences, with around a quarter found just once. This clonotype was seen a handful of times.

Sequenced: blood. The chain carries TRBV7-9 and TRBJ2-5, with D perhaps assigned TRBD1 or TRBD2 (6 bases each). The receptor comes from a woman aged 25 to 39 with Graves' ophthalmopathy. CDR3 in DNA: TGTGCCAGCAGCTTAGATGGGGGGCTGGAGACCCAGTACTTC. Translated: CASSLDGGLETQYF.